One and the same sample provided the 15 T cell receptor beta chains below, sequenced in a study of CD8+ T cells in alopecia areata. Treatment: oral pan-JAK inhibitor, 5-10 mg twice daily. RNA was extracted and reverse transcribed into cDNA as the sequencing template. Sequencing was performed with immunoSEQ multiplex PCR; in TCRdb, only in-frame clones are kept and a portion is missing. This table has some 96,000 clones, more than 55% appearing once. This sample comprised CD8+ T cells sorted from blood, obtained at week 4, from a patient treated with tofacitinib. The receptors here all came from a human donor with alopecia areata.

V is TRBV5-6 and J is TRBJ2-1; D is perhaps TRBD1 or TRBD2 (5 bases each). Trimming removed 2 bases from V and 12 bases from J, with 18 bases in between. Germline CDR1 SGHDT, CDR2 YYEEEE. This CDR3 has 14 residues. CDR3 amino acids: CASSFGAPSAVQFF. The CDR3, as DNA: TGTGCCAGCAGCTTCGGGGCCCCTTCAGCTGTGCAGTTCTTC.

This sequence joins TRBV6-6 and TRBJ2-3; 10 nucleotides agree with TRBD2. The trim removed 3 bases at V and 3 bases at J, leaving 3 bases unmatched. The CDR3 spans 15 residues. CDR1 MNHNY and CDR2 SVGAGI come from the germline V gene (reference sequence). The CDR3 reads CASSYYSGRTDTQYF. Here the CDR3 DNA reads TGTGCCAGCAGTTATTATAGCGGGAGGACAGATACGCAGTATTTT.

This clone has a handful of counts. J is TRBJ1-5 and V is TRBV21-1. TRBV21-1 is labeled a pseudogene. This CDR3 region has 12 residues. In DNA form, the CDR3 reads TGTGCCGGCTGGGTCCCCCATCAGCCCCAGCATTTT. It specifies CAGWVPHQPQHF.

This chain joins TRBV10-2 and TRBJ2-7; 9 nucleotides agree with TRBD2. The ends lost 5 bases at V and 5 bases at J; junction bases unmatched: 10. Germline CDR1 is WSHSY and CDR2 is SAAADI. The length of the CDR3 is 15 residues. The CDR3 nucleotides are TGCGCCAGCAGTCTAACCCTAGCGGGAACCAACGAGCAGTACTTC. Its translation is CASSLTLAGTNEQYF.

The rearrangement joins TRBV27 to TRBJ2-7; TRBD2 is a possible D gene (6 bases). The V and J ends lost 3 bases and 2 bases respectively, with 17 bases between them. The CDR3 runs to 16 residues. Germline-derived CDR1 and CDR2 are MNHEY and SMNVEV (reference sequence). Written as DNA, the CDR3 is TGTGCCAGCAGTTTGCTAGCGCCAGAGCCCGCCTACGAGCAGTACTTC. Translated: CASSLLAPEPAYEQYF.

Only a few counts were recorded for this clone. The chain has TRBV6-5 and TRBJ1-2; maybe TRBD1 (5 bases). Germline V lookup: CDR1 MNHEY, CDR2 SVGAGI. With 0 bases removed from V and 2 bases from J, the gap between germline ends came to 10 bases. The CDR3 runs 15 residues. The CDR3 nucleotides read TGTGCCAGCAGTTACTCCCATTGGGGGAACTATGGCTACACCTTC. This translates into CASSYSHWGNYGYTF.

This clone has more than one count but fewer than ten. The rearrangement uses TRBV4-1 and TRBJ1-1; the D is unclear. The germline V gene has CDR1 MGHRA and CDR2 YSYEKL. This CDR3 contains 15 residues. Between the trimmed V and J ends, which lost 2 bases and 6 bases, there was a span of 16 bases. The CDR3 reads CASSQKSPGSAEAFF. Written as DNA, the CDR3 is TGCGCCAGCAGCCAAAAATCCCCGGGGAGTGCTGAAGCTTTCTTT.

The CDR3: CSVEGWDRDSYEQYF. DNA for the CDR3: TGCAGCGTTGAGGGGTGGGACAGGGACTCCTACGAGCAGTACTTC. The V and J genes are TRBV29-1 and TRBJ2-7, with 9 nucleotides matching TRBD1. The CDR3 extends over 15 amino acids. With 3 bases clipped from V and 0 bases from J, the junction kept 6 bases outside the gene matches. Germline values: CDR1 SQVTM, CDR2 ANQGSEA.

This clone has more than one count but fewer than ten. V gene TRBV25-1 combines with J gene TRBJ2-3; a possible D gene is TRBD1 (6 bases). CDR1 MGHDK and CDR2 SYGVNS come from the germline V gene. V was clipped by 6 bases and J by 7 bases, with 26 bases between them. CDR3 length: 17 residues. The CDR3 loop reads CASRGAGSPDWRYTQYF. CDR3 nucleotide sequence: TGTGCCAGCAGGGGGGCCGGCAGCCCCGATTGGCGTTATACGCAGTATTTT.

This chain joins TRBV27 and TRBJ1-5; TRBD1 agrees at 8 bases. J gave up 0 bases and V 5 bases, and 6 bases lay outside the gene matches. The CDR3 sequence is 16 residues long. Germline lookup yields CDR1 MNHEY and CDR2 SMNVEV (reference sequence). This chain's CDR3 is CASSKTTGDSNQPQHF. CDR3 nucleotide sequence: TGTGCCAGCAGTAAGACGACAGGGGATAGCAATCAGCCCCAGCATTTT.

The V and J genes are TRBV5-1 and TRBJ1-5, with D unclear. Germline V gene data show CDR1 as SGHRS and CDR2 as YFSETQ. The CDR3 contains 16 residues. The V and J ends lost 0 bases and 3 bases respectively, with 13 bases between them. The CDR3, as DNA: TGCGCCAGCAGCTTGGTGCAATCCACCCCCAATCAGCCCCAGCATTTT. The encoded protein is CASSLVQSTPNQPQHF.

The rearrangement links TRBV27 to TRBJ2-1, with D possibly matching TRBD2 (5 bases). Trimming took 8 bases from V and 1 from J, leaving 6 bases between them. CDR3 size: 12 residues. Germline loops: CDR1 MNHEY, CDR2 SMNVEV (reference sequence). The CDR3 is CASGSSYNEQFF. Here the CDR3 DNA reads TGTGCCAGCGGGAGTTCCTACAATGAGCAGTTCTTC.

The chain employs TRBV29-1 and TRBJ2-7, with D possibly being TRBD2 (5 bases). Trimming left V 2 bases short and J 0 bases short, with 14 bases between. The CDR3 covers 15 residues. Germline CDR1 and CDR2: SQVTM and ANQGSEA. The CDR3 sequence is CSVETKPGDSYEQYF. CDR3 DNA: TGCAGCGTTGAAACAAAACCCGGGGACTCCTACGAGCAGTACTTC.

V and J are TRBV27 and TRBJ2-7; 9 bases agree with TRBD1. Germline CDR1 MNHEY, CDR2 SMNVEV (reference sequence). This CDR3 is built from 14 residues. The trim removed 6 bases at V and 0 bases at J, leaving 3 bases unmatched. For the CDR3, the DNA is TGTGCCAGCAGACCGGGACAGGGCTCCTACGAGCAGTACTTC. Its protein is CASRPGQGSYEQYF.

This chain connects TRBV25-1 to TRBJ2-1, with D maybe TRBD2 (5 bases). The germline CDR1 and CDR2 sequences are MGHDK and SYGVNS. V was pared by 11 bases and J by 4 bases, with 12 bases between. The CDR3 consists of 12 residues. The CDR3: CAVEGSYNEQFF. DNA of the CDR3: TGTGCCGTCGAGGGCTCATACAATGAGCAGTTCTTC.